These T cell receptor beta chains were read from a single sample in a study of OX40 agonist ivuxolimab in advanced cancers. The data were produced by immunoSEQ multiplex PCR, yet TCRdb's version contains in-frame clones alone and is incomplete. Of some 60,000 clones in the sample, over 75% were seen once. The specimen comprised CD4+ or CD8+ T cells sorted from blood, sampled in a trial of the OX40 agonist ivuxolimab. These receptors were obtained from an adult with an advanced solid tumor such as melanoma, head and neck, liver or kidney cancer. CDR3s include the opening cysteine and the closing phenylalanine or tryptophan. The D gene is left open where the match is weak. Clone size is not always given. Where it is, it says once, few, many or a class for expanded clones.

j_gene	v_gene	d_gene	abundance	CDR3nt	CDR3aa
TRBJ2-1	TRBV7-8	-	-	TGTGCCAGCAGCCGCTCAGCTACACTCTCGACCTACAATGAGCAGTTCTTC	CASSRSATLSTYNEQFF
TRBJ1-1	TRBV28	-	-	TGTGCCAGCAGTTTATTGTATCGGGGAGGGAACACTGAAGCTTTCTTT	CASSLLYRGGNTEAFF
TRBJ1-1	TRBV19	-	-	TGTGCCAGTAGTGACAGACCGAACACTGAAGCTTTCTTT	CASSDRPNTEAFF
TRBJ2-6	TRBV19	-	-	TGTGCCAGTAGTAGACCTAGCGATTTCTCTGGGGCCAACGTCCTGACTTTC	CASSRPSDFSGANVLTF
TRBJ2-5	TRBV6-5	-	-	TGTGCCAGCAGTTACTCCGGGGCGGGGGAGACCCAGTACTTC	CASSYSGAGETQYF
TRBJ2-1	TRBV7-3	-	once	TGTGCCAGCAGCTTAAGCGCGGTGTCCAATGAGCAGTTCTTC	CASSLSAVSNEQFF
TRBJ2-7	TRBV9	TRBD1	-	TGTGCCAGCAGCGTCACCGGGACAGGAAGGGACGAGCAGTACTTC	CASSVTGTGRDEQYF
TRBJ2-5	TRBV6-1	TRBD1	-	TGTGCCAGCAGGTTGGGACAGGGGGGAACCCAGTACTTC	CASRLGQGGTQYF
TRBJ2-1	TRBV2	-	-	TGTGCCAGCTTAAAGGACAACAACTACAATGAGCAGTTCTTC	CASLKDNNYNEQFF
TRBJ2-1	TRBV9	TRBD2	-	TGTGCCAGCAGCGCGGGACTAGCGGGGGTGAATGAGCAGTTCTTC	CASSAGLAGVNEQFF
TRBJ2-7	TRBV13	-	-	TGTGCCAGCCTAGTCAGGGGAAGGGACTACGAGCAGTACTTC	CASLVRGRDYEQYF
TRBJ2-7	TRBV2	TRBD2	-	TGTGCCAGCAGTGAGGAACTAGCGGGATCCTACGAGCAGTACTTC	CASSEELAGSYEQYF
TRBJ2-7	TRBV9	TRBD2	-	TGTGCCAGCAGCGTCGTAGCGGGGAGCTCCTACGAGCAGTACTTC	CASSVVAGSSYEQYF
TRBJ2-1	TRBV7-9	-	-	TGTGCCAGCAGTCTTGCACCGGGACAACCCAATGAGCAGTTCTTC	CASSLAPGQPNEQFF
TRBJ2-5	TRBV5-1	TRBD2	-	TGCGCCAGCAGCTTGATAGCGGGAGTGATCGAGACCCAGTACTTC	CASSLIAGVIETQYF
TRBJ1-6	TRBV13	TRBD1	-	TGTGCCAGCAGCACGCAGGGGGTCCATTCACCCCTCCACTTT	CASSTQGVHSPLHF
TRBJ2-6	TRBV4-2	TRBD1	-	TGTGCCAGCAGCCAAGGGGACAGGGGAGCTGGGGCCAACGTCCTGACTTTC	CASSQGDRGAGANVLTF
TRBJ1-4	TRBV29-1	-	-	TGCAGCGCGACGGAGGGACCAACGAATGAAAAACTGTTTTTT	CSATEGPTNEKLFF
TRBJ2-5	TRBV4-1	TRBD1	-	TGCGCCAGCAGCCGGACAGGGGGCATCGGTGAGACCCAGTACTTC	CASSRTGGIGETQYF
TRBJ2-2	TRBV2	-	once	TGTGCCAGCAGTGTCCCAGGGGTTGGCGGGGAGCTGTTTTTT	CASSVPGVGGELFF
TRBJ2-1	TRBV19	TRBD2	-	TGTGCCAGTAGTATAGGACGGGGGACTAGAGGCAATGAGCAGTTCTTC	CASSIGRGTRGNEQFF
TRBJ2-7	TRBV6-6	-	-	TGTGCCAGCAGTTTAGGACAGTACGAGCAGTACTTC	CASSLGQYEQYF
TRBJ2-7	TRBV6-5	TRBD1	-	TGTGCCAGCAGAAGGACAGGGATCCCCTACGAGCAGTACTTC	CASRRTGIPYEQYF
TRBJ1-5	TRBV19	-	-	TGTGCCAGTAGTTCCAGATTGGGGGGGCTTAGCAATCAGCCCCAGCATTTT	CASSSRLGGLSNQPQHF
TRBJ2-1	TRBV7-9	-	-	TGTGCCGGCAGCTTTGGTAGCGGCGAGCAGTTCTTC	CAGSFGSGEQFF
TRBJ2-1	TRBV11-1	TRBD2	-	TGTGCCAGCAGCCACCCTCTTACTAGCGGGGGGGCCAATGAGCAGTTCTTC	CASSHPLTSGGANEQFF
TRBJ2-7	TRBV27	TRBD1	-	TGTGCCAGCAGCGGGACAGGGTCTTCCTACGAGCAGTACTTC	CASSGTGSSYEQYF
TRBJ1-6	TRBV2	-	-	TGTGCCAGCATCCAGGGCGAGAATTCACCCCTCCACTTT	CASIQGENSPLHF
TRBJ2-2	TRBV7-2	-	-	TGTGCCAGTAAAGGCTGGTCGCGGGACGCCGGGGAGCTGTTTTTT	CASKGWSRDAGELFF
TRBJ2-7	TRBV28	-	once	TGTGCCAGCAGTTTAAGCCAGCCAGGCCCCCACGAGCAGTACTTC	CASSLSQPGPHEQYF
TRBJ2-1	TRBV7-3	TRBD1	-	TGTGCCAGCAGCCCCTGGACAGGATACAATGAGCAGTTCTTC	CASSPWTGYNEQFF
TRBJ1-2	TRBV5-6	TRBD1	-	TGTGCCAGCAGCACCCCAGACAGGGCGAGATATGGCTACACCTTC	CASSTPDRARYGYTF
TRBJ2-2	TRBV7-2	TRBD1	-	TGTGCCAGCAGCACCGGACAGGGCAACACCGGGGAGCTGTTTTTT	CASSTGQGNTGELFF
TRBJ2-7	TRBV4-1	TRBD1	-	TGCGCCAGCAGCCAGCTCAGGGGGCCGTACGAGCAGTACTTC	CASSQLRGPYEQYF
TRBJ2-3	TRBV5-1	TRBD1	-	TGCGCCAGCAGCTTGGAGCAGGGGGCGCAAACAGATACGCAGTATTTT	CASSLEQGAQTDTQYF
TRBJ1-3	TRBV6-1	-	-	TGTGCCAGCAGTGCCCGGAGGGAATCTGGAAACACCATATATTTT	CASSARRESGNTIYF
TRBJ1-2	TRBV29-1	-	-	TGCAGCGTTGCCGGCCAGTTGATTAATGGCTACACCTTC	CSVAGQLINGYTF
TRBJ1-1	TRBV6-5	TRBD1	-	TGTGCCAGCAGTCGACAGGGGTGGGAGAACACTGAAGCTTTCTTT	CASSRQGWENTEAFF
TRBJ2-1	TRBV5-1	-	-	TGCGCCAGCAGCTTGGCCCGGGCAGGCGTTGATCCTTACAATGAGCAGTTCTTC	CASSLARAGVDPYNEQFF
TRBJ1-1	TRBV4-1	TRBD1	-	TGCGCCAGCAGCCAGGCCATCACAGGGGTGGGGACTGAAGCTTTCTTT	CASSQAITGVGTEAFF
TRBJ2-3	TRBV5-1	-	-	TGCGCCAGCAGCGTTAATTTGGGGAGTAGCACAGATACGCAGTATTTT	CASSVNLGSSTDTQYF
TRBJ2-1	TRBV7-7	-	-	TGTGCTAGCAGCTTATCCAGGGTGGGTGAGCAGTTCTTC	CASSLSRVGEQFF
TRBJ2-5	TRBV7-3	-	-	TGTGCCAGCAGCTTTGGTAGCAGAGAGACCCAGTACTTC	CASSFGSRETQYF
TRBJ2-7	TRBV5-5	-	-	TGTGCCAGCAGCTTGGGGGACGGCGGGTCCTACGAGCAGTACTTC	CASSLGDGGSYEQYF
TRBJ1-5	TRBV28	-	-	TGTGCCAGCAGTATCGGCAGTCTGAATCAGCCCCAGCATTTT	CASSIGSLNQPQHF
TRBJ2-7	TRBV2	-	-	TGTGCCAGCGACGTAGCCTACGAGCAGTACTTC	CASDVAYEQYF
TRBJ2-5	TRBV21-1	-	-	TGTGCCAGCAGCCAGACTAGCGGGGACGAAGAGACCCAGTACTTC	CASSQTSGDEETQYF
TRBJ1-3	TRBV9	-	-	TGTGCCAGCAGCGTCGCCCAGGATGGAAACACCATATATTTT	CASSVAQDGNTIYF
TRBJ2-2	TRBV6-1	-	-	TGTGCCAGCAGCGAAGAGGTGGCAACCACCGGGGAGCTGTTTTTT	CASSEEVATTGELFF
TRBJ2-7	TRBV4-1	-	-	TGCGCCAGCAGCCAAGGGGGGCAGGCTTACGAGCAGTACTTC	CASSQGGQAYEQYF
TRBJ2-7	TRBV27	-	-	TGTGCCAGCGGGAGGGGGAGGTGGGAGCAGTACTTC	CASGRGRWEQYF
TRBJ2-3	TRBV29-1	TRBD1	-	TGCAGCGCCAACACAGGGGGTGACACAGATACGCAGTATTTT	CSANTGGDTDTQYF
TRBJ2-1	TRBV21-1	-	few	TGTGCCAGCACCTCGGACAGGGTCAATGAGCAGTTCTTC	CASTSDRVNEQFF
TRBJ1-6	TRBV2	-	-	TGTGCCAGCAGTGTTTTCAGGGGTGTGAATTCACCCCTCCACTTT	CASSVFRGVNSPLHF
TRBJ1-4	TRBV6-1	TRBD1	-	TGTGCCAGCGAAGGGACAGGTGGTGAAAAACTGTTTTTT	CASEGTGGEKLFF
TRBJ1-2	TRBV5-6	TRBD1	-	TGTGCCAGCAGCCCCGGGACAGGAGTTACATATGGCTACACCTTC	CASSPGTGVTYGYTF
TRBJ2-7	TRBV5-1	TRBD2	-	TGCGCCAGCAGCCCCGAGGCTAGCGGGGGACCCTACGAGCAGTACTTC	CASSPEASGGPYEQYF
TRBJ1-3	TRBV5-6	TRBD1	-	TGTGCCAGCAGCTTGGACAGGGGGCCTGGAAACACCATATATTTT	CASSLDRGPGNTIYF
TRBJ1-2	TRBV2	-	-	TGTGCCAGCAGTGAAGGGGTGGCCCAGGGTGGCTACACCTTC	CASSEGVAQGGYTF